One sample yielded the 11 T cell receptor beta chains listed below, sequenced in a study of identical twins (dated by TCRdb to 2016 to 2017). Library preparation was by 5' RACE. Sequencing relied on an Illumina HiSeq 2000. The public reads were quality trimmed at Q25 with fastp and then assembled into clones with MiXCR by TCRdb, keeping productive beta chains. Rows are unified per CDR3 protein, each entry keeping the most common DNA and genes. This sample gives approximately 300,000 distinct CDR3 sequences in total; more than 8% of them show up just once. The biggest ten clones account for roughly 6.4% of the sample. This sample also belongs to another study, concerning yellow fever vaccine responses in identical twins.

Sequences were obtained from CD8+ T cells sorted from blood. The source is a woman aged 18-30 years in good health.

This clonotype was observed a few times. The V call is TRBV20-1, the J call TRBJ2-7, with 7 bases lining up with TRBD1. The CDR3 is 16 residues long. From germline, CDR1 is DFQATT and CDR2 SNEGSKA (reference sequence). V lost 2 bases to trimming and J lost 7 bases; unmatched junction nucleotides: 17. CDR3 DNA sequence: TGCAGTGCTAGAAGCGTGAGGCAGACAGGGTACGAGGAGCAGTACTTC. Its protein product is CSARSVRQTGYEEQYF.

This chain connects TRBV7-9 to TRBJ1-1; D uncertain. CDR1 is SEHNR and CDR2 is FQNEAQ in the germline V gene (reference sequence). Trimming shortened V by 1 base and J by 2 bases, and 11 bases separated the two germline ends. This CDR3 spans 15 amino acids. The CDR3 loop reads CASSLVSGENTEAFF. The CDR3 DNA is TGTGCCAGCAGCTTAGTGTCCGGCGAAAACACTGAAGCTTTCTTT. The entire variable domain, with the rest obtained from reference TRBV7-9 and TRBJ1-1, is as follows: DTGVSQNPRHKITKRGQNVTFRCDPISEHNRLYWYRQTLGQGPEFLTYFQNEAQLEKSRLLSDRFSAERPKGSFSTLEIQRTEQGDSAMYLCASSLVSGENTEAFFGQGTRLTVV.

CDR3 in amino acids: CSARDYPLLNEQFF. CDR3 coding DNA: TGCAGTGCTAGAGATTATCCGCTGCTGAATGAGCAGTTCTTC. The chain recombines TRBV20-1 with TRBJ2-1; no clear D gene. CDR1 is DFQATT and CDR2 is SNEGSKA in the germline V gene (reference sequence). The V and J ends lost 0 bases and 7 bases respectively, with 13 bases between them. This CDR3 has 14 residues.

The chain links TRBV20-1 to TRBJ2-7; a possible D gene is TRBD2 (6 bases). Trimming shortened V by 0 bases and J by 3 bases, and 15 bases separated the two germline ends. The CDR3 loop spans 15 amino acids. Germline loops: CDR1 DFQATT, CDR2 SNEGSKA (reference sequence). The CDR3 sequence: CSARDGGVAYYEQYF. CDR3 nucleotide sequence: TGCAGTGCTAGAGACGGAGGGGTGGCCTACTACGAGCAGTACTTC.

The chain links TRBV11-2 to TRBJ2-7, with 7 nucleotides matching TRBD1. Germline CDR1 reads SGHAT; CDR2 reads FQNNGV. The CDR3 is 16 residues long. V shed 5 bases, J shed 3 bases, and the junction held 13 bases outside the gene matches. For the CDR3, the DNA is TGTGCCAGCAGCCCTTCCGGGACAGAATTTCGCTACGAGCAGTACTTC. Its protein is CASSPSGTEFRYEQYF.

This clonotype was observed many times. V usage is TRBV20-1 and J usage is TRBJ2-7, with 8 bases aligning to TRBD2. V shed 0 bases, J shed 3 bases, and the junction held 7 bases outside the gene matches. Germline assignment: CDR1 DFQATT and CDR2 SNEGSKA (reference sequence). This CDR3 region has 15 residues. DNA of the CDR3: TGCAGTGCTAGAGATGCACTAGCGGAGAACTACGAGCAGTACTTC. It specifies CSARDALAENYEQYF.

This sequence joins TRBV24-1 and TRBJ2-1, with 12 bases that match TRBD2. Germline CDR1 and CDR2: KGHDR and SFDVKD. The trim removed 0 bases at V and 7 bases at J, leaving 3 bases unmatched. This CDR3 comprises 16 residues. CDR3 amino acids: CATSDLTSGRRNEQFF. The CDR3 DNA reads as TGTGCCACCAGTGATTTGACTAGCGGGAGGAGGAATGAGCAGTTCTTC.

This clonotype was seen ten or more times. The V and J genes are TRBV27 and TRBJ2-7; D not resolved. V was shortened by 0 bases and J by 4 bases, with 7 bases between the two germline ends. CDR3 length equals 13 residues. The germline V gene has CDR1 MNHEY and CDR2 SMNVEV (reference sequence). CDR3 residues: CASSLSLSYEQYF. The CDR3 DNA reads TGTGCCAGCAGTTTATCCCTCTCGTACGAGCAGTACTTC.

This chain links TRBV6-1 with TRBJ2-1; the match to TRBD2 covers 8 bases. The germline CDR1 and CDR2 sequences are MNHNS and SASEGT. CDR3 size: 16 residues. The trim removed 6 bases at V and 7 bases at J, leaving 14 bases unmatched. DNA for the CDR3: TGTGCCAGCAGCGGATGGGGAGCGGGAGACATAAATGAGCAGTTCTTC. Translated, it gives CASSGWGAGDINEQFF.

In its sample, this clonotype was seen a few times. J is TRBJ2-7 and V is TRBV5-1, with D possibly TRBD1 on 5 matching bases. Germline CDR1 is SGHRS and CDR2 is YFSETQ. This CDR3 region has 12 residues. Trimming took off 4 bases at V and 3 bases at J, with 8 bases between the two ends. CDR3 sequence reads: CASSEDIYEQYF. The CDR3 region has the DNA TGCGCCAGCAGCGAGGACATCTACGAGCAGTACTTC.

Only a few counts were recorded for this clonotype. At one end the junction does not follow the germline gene, possibly because of a read error. This chain joins TRBV27 and TRBJ2-7, with a possible D match to TRBD1 (5 bases). This CDR3 contains 15 residues. Germline V gene sequence: CDR1 MNHEY, CDR2 SMNVEV (reference sequence). The CDR3, as DNA: TGTGCCAGCAGTACAGAAGGACACCCTAACTACGAACAGTACTTC. The encoded protein is CASSTEGHPNYEQYF.